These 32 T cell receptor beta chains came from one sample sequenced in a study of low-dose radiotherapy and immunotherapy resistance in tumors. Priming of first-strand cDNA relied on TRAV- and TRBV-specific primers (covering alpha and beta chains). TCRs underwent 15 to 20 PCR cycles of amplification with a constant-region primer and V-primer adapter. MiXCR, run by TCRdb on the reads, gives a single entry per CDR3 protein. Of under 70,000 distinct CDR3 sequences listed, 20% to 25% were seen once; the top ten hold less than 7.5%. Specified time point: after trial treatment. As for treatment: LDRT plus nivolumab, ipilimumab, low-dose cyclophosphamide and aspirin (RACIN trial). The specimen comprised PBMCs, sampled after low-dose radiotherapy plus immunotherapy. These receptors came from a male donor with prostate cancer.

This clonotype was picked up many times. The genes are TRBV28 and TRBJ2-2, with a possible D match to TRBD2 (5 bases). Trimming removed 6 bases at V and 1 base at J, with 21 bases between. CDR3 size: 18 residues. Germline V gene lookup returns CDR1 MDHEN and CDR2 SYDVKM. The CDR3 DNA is TGTGCCAGCAGACGCGACTACATAAGGGCGCGGAACACCGGGGAGCTGTTTTTT. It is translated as CASRRDYIRARNTGELFF.

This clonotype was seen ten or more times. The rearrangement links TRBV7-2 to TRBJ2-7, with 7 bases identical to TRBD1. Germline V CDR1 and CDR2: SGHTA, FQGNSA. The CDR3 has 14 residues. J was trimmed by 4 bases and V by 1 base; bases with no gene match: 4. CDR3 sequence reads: CASSLESRGYEQYF. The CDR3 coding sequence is TGTGCCAGCAGCTTAGAGAGCAGGGGGTACGAGCAGTACTTC. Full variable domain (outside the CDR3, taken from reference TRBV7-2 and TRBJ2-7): GAGVSQSPSNKVTEKGKDVELRCDPISGHTALYWYRQSLGQGLEFLIYFQGNSAPDKSGLPSDRFSAERTGGSVSTLTIQRTQQEDSAVYLCASSLESRGYEQYFGPGTRLTVT.

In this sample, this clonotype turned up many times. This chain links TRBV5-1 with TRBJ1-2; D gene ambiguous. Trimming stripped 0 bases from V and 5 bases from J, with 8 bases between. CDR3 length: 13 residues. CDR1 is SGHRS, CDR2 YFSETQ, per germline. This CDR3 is CASSLVSEYGYTF. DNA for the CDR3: TGCGCCAGCAGCTTGGTCTCGGAATATGGCTACACCTTC.

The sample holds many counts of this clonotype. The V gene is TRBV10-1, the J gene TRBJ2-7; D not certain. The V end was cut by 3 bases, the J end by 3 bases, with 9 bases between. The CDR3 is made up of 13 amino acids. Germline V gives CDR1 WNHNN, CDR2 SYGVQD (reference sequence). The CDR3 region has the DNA TGCGCCAGCAGTGAAGTTGGTCGCTACGAGCAGTACTTC. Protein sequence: CASSEVGRYEQYF.

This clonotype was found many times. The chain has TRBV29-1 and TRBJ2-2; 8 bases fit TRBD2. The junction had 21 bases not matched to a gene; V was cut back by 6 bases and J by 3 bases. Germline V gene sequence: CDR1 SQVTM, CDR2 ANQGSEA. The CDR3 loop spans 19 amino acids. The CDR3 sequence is CSVKIAWESGSMYTGELFF. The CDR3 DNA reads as TGCAGCGTCAAAATAGCGTGGGAAAGCGGGAGTATGTACACCGGGGAGCTGTTTTTT.

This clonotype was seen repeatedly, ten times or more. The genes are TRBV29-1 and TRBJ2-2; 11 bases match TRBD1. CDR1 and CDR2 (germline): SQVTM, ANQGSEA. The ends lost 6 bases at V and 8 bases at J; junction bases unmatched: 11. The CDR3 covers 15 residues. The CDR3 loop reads CSVNPGQGGGGELFF. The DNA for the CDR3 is TGCAGCGTGAACCCGGGACAGGGGGGTGGAGGGGAGCTGTTTTTT.

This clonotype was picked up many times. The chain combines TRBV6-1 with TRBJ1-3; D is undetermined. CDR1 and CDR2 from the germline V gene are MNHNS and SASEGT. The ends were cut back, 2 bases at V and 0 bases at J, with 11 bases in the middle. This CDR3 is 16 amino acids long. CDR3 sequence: CASSEILSHSGNTIYF. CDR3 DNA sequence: TGTGCCAGCAGTGAAATTCTTTCTCACTCTGGAAACACCATATATTTT.

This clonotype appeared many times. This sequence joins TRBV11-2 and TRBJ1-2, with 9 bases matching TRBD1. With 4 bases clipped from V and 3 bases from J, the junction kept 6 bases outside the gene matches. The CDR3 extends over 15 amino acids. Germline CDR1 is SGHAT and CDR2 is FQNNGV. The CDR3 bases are TGTGCCAGCAGCTCATACGGGACAGGGTACTATGGCTACACCTTC. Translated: CASSSYGTGYYGYTF.

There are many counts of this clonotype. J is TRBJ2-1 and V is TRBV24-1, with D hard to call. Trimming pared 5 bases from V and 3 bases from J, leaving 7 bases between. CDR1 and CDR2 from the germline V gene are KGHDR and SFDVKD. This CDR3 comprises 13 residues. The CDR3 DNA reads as TGTGCCACCAGTGCTGGTATCTACAATGAGCAGTTCTTC. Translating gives CATSAGIYNEQFF.

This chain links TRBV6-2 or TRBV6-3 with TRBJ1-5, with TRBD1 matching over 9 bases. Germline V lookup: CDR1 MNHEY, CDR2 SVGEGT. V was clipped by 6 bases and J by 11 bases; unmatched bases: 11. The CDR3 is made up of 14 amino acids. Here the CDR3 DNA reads TGTGCCAGCAGCGTTAGGACAGGGGATTTGGCCCAGCATTTT. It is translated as CASSVRTGDLAQHF.

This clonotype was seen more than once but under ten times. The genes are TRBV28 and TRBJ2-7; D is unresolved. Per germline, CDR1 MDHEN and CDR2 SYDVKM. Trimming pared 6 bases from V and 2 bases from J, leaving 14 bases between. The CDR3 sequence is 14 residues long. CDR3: CASSPRKTTYEQYF. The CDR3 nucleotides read TGTGCCAGCAGCCCGCGGAAGACCACCTACGAGCAGTACTTC.

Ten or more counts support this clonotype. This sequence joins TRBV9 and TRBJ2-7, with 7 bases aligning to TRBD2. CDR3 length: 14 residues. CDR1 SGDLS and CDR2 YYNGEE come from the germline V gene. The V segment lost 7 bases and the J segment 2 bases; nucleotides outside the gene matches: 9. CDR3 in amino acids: CASAGGTDPYEQYF. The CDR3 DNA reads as TGTGCCAGCGCCGGGGGGACGGACCCCTACGAGCAGTACTTC.

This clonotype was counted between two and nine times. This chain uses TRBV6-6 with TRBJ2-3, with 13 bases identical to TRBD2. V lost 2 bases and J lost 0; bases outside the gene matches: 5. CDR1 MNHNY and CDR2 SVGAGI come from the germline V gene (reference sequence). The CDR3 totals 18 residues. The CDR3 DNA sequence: TGTGCCAGCAGTTACCGGACTAGCGGGGGAACTAGCACAGATACGCAGTATTTT. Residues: CASSYRTSGGTSTDTQYF.

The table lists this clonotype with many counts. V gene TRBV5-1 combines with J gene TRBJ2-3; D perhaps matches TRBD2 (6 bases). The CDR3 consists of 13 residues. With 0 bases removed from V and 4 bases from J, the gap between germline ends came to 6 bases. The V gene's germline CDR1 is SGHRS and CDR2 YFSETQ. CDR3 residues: CASSLAGADTQYF. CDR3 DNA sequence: TGCGCCAGCAGCTTGGCGGGGGCAGATACGCAGTATTTT.

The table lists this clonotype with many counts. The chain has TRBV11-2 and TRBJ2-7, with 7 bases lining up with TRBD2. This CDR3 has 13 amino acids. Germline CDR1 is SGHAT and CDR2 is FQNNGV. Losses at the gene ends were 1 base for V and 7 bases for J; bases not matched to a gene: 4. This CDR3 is CASSLGGSGEQYF. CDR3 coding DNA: TGTGCCAGCAGCTTAGGCGGGAGTGGTGAGCAGTACTTC.

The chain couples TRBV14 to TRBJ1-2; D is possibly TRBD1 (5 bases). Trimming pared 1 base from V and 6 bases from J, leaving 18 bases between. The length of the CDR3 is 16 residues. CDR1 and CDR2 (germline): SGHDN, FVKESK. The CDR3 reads CASSQVFQGGGDGYTF. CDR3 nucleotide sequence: TGTGCCAGCAGCCAAGTTTTCCAGGGAGGAGGAGATGGCTACACCTTC.

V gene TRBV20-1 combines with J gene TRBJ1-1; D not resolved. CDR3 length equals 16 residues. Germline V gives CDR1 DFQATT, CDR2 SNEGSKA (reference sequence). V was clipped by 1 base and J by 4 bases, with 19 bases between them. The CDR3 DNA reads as TGCAGTGCTAGAGTGGGATCGGATGGGGTGATCACTGAAGCTTTCTTT. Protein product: CSARVGSDGVITEAFF.

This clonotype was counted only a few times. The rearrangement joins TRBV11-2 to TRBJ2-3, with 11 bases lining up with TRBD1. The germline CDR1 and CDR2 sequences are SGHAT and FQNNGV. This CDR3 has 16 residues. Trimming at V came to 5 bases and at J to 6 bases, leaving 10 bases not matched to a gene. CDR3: CASSILRTGGRDTQYF. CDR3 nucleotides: TGTGCCAGCAGCATCCTCCGGACAGGGGGCCGCGATACGCAGTATTTT.

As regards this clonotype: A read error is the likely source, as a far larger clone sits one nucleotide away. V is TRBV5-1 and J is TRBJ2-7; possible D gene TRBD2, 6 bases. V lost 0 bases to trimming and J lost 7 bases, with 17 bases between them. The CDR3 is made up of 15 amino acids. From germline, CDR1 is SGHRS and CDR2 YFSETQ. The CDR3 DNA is TGCGCCAGCAGCTTGGCGGGAGTGGGTGTCGATGAGCAGTACTTC. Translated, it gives CASSLAGVGVDEQYF.

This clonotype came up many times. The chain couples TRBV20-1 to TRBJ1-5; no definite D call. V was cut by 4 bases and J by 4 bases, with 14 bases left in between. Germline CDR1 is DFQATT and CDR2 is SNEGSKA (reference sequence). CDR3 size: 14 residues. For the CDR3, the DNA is TGCAGTGCTATGATTGGCCCGAGGAATCAGCCCCAGCATTTT. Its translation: CSAMIGPRNQPQHF.

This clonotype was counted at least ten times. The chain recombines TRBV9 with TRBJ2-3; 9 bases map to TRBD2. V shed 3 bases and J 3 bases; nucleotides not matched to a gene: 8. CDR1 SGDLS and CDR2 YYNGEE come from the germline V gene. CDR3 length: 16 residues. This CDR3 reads CASSGGAGGPTDTQYF. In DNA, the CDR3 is TGTGCCAGCAGCGGTGGGGCGGGAGGGCCGACAGATACGCAGTATTTT.

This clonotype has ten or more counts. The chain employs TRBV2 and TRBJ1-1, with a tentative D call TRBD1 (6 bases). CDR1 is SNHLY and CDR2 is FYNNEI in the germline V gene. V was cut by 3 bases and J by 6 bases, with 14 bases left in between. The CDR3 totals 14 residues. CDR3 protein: CASSDKGGVAEAFF. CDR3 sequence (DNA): TGTGCCAGCAGTGATAAAGGGGGTGTCGCTGAAGCTTTCTTT.

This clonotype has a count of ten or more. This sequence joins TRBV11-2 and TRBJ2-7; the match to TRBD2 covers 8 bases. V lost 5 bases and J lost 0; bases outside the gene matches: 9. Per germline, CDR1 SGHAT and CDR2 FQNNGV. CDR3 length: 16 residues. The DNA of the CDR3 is TGTGCCAGCAGCACCGATGGCGGGAGGTTCTCCTACGAGCAGTACTTC. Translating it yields CASSTDGGRFSYEQYF.

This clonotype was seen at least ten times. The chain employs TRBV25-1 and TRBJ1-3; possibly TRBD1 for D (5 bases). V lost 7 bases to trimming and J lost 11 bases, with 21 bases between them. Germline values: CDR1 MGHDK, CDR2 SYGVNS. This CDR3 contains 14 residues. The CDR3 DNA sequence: TGTGCCAGCACGAAGCGGGACGGGTCTGGGGCCATATATTTT. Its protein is CASTKRDGSGAIYF. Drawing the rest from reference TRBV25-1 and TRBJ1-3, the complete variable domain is EADIYQTPRYLVIGTGKKITLECSQTMGHDKMYWYQQDPGMELHLIHYSYGVNSTEKGDLSSESTVSRIRTEHFPLTLESARPSHTSQYLCASTKRDGSGAIYFGEGSWLTVV.

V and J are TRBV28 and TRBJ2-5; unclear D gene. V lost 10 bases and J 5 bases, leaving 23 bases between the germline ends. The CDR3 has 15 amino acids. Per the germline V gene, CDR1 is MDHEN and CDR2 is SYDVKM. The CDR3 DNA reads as TGTGCCACCAATAAAGGGTTCTCCCCAAGGGAGACCCAGTACTTC. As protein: CATNKGFSPRETQYF.

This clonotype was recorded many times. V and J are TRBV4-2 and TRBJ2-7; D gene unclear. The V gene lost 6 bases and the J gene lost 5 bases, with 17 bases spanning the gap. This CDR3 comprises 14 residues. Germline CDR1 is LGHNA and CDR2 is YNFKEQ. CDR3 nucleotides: TGTGCCAGCAGGGCGACTTTACGACATGACGAGCAGTACTTC. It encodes CASRATLRHDEQYF.

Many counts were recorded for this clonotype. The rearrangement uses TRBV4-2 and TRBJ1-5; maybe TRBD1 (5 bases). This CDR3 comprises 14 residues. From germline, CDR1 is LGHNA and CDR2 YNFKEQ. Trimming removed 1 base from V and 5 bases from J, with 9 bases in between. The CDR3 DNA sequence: TGTGCCAGCAGCCAAGGGGGGTTGGATCAGCCCCAGCATTTT. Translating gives CASSQGGLDQPQHF.

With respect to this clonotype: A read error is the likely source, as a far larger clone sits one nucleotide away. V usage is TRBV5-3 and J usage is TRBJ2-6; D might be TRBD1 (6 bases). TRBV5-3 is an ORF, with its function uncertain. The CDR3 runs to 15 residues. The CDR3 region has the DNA TGTGCCAGCAGCTCTCAGGGGTCTCGGGCCAACGTCCTGACTTTC. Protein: CASSSQGSRANVLTF.

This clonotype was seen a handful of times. CDR3 region: CASSGRGQGNTEAFF. The CDR3, as DNA: TGTGCCAGTAGTGGTAGGGGCCAAGGGAACACTGAAGCTTTCTTT. The V and J genes are TRBV19 and TRBJ1-1; D is perhaps TRBD1 (5 bases). CDR1 and CDR2 from the germline V gene are LNHDA and SQIVND (reference sequence). V was cut by 5 bases and J by 1 base, with 14 bases left in between. This CDR3 has 15 amino acids.

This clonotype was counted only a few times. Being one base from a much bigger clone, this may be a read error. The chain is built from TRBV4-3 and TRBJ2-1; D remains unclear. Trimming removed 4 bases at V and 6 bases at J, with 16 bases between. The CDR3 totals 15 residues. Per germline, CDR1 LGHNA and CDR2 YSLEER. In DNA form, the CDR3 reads TGCGCCAGCAGCCTTCGGCTAACGGACCTCAATGAGCAGTTCTTC. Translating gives CASSLRLTDLNEQFF.

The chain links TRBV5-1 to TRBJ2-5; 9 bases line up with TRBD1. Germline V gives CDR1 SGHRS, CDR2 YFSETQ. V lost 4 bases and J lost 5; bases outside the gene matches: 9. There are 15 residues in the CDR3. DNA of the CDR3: TGCGCCAGCAGCGGGACCGGGACAGGGATCGAGACCCAGTACTTC. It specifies CASSGTGTGIETQYF.

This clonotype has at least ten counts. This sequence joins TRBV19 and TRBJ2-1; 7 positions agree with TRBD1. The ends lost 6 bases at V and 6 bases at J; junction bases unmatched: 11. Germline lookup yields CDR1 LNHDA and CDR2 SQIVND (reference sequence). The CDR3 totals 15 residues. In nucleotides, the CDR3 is TGTGCCAGTAGCGAGGGGGCTTCAAGGTTCAATGAGCAGTTCTTC. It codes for CASSEGASRFNEQFF.